The clone carrying this TCR beta chain was counted a single time. This sample is drawn from a study of blood T cell repertoires in COVID-19. Original methodology: Estimation of nucleated cell counts relied on the amplification of reference gene primers. TCRdb's table, derived via immunoSEQ multiplex PCR, lists solely in-frame clones and lacks some. The V and J calls and clone size were taken over from that table, and D and trimming were inferred from the DNA. Here the sample spans approximately 73,000 clones, 89% being singletons. This sequence originates from a man older than 75 with acute or convalescent COVID-19. Material for sequencing was peripheral blood.

CDR3 region: CASSQEVGASSYEQYF. In DNA, the CDR3 is TGCGCCAGCAGCCAAGAGGTAGGGGCGAGCTCCTACGAGCAGTACTTC. The rearrangement joins TRBV4-1 to TRBJ2-7, with D perhaps matching TRBD1 (5 bases). Germline V gene data show CDR1 as MGHRA and CDR2 as YSYEKL. V shed 0 bases and J shed 0 bases, with 12 bases lying between them. The CDR3 length is 16 residues.